This T cell receptor (beta chain) was recorded in a study of T cell responses to AZD1222 COVID-19 vaccine. Study-level findings and limits: Targets within unmutated variant regions were reportedly found for nearly half of spike-specific TCRs.

The V end lost 4 bases, the J end lost 9 bases, and 21 bases lay between the germline ends. CDR3 length equals 15 residues. The germline V gene has CDR1 LGHDT and CDR2 YNNKEL (reference sequence). The data were produced by immunoSEQ multiplex PCR, yet TCRdb's version contains in-frame clones alone and is incomplete. The sample gives 250,000 to 300,000 clones, 90% to 95% of which show up once; 0.55% is in the top ten. Turning to this clone: The target antigen is unknown.

The specimen was peripheral blood, collected 28 days after the second AZD1222 dose. This receptor was identified in an adult who received the AZD1222 COVID-19 vaccine. The genes are TRBV3-1 (or the pseudogene TRBV3-2) and TRBJ1-2, with TRBD1 as a possible D gene (5 bases). The DNA for the CDR3 is TGTGCCAGCAGCCCACGCTCAGGGATTAGTAGGAGCTACACCTTC. Protein: CASSPRSGISRSYTF.